This T cell receptor (beta chain) appears in the sequencing data of a study of monozygotic twins with inflammatory bowel disease. The CDR3 covers 11 residues. Template switching added UMIs carrying a 6-nucleotide sample barcode. From its re-call of the 5' RACE reads, TCRdb lists each CDR3 protein once, without DNA. Recorded for this sample: around 380,000 distinct CDR3 sequences. The clonotype was recovered from a human donor with ulcerative colitis or Crohn's disease, or a healthy co-twin of an affected twin (not recorded which). The chain uses TRBV12-3 or TRBV12-4 and TRBJ2-7; TCRdb picks TRBD1, but there is no DNA to check that call. The sample consisted of blood. The CDR3 loop is CASSSPGPQSF.